This is a list of T cell receptor beta chains from one sample in a study of blood T cells in healthy people across ages. TCRdb re-called the 5' RACE reads through MiXCR, storing one row per CDR3 protein. The table records 780,000 or so distinct CDR3 sequences, more than 50% of them present only once. Specimen: blood. The receptors here all came from a man between 40 and 49 years old in good health. CDR3s include the opening cysteine and the closing phenylalanine or tryptophan. The D gene is left open where the match is weak. Not all rows give a size; the values are once, few, many and, for expanded clones, a class.

>TRBJ2-3|TRBV11-1|.|17|TRBD1
CASSPFTGTGLTDTQYF
TGTGCCAGCAGCCCTTTTACGGGGACAGGCCTGACAGATACGCAGTATTTT
>TRBJ2-3|TRBV7-6|.|18|TRBD2
CASSLVPPGGTSTDTQYF
TGTGCCAGCAGCTTAGTCCCTCCGGGGGGGACTAGCACAGATACGCAGTATTTT
>TRBJ2-1|TRBV18|.|14|.
CASSGARSSNEQFF
TGTGCCAGCTCGGGAGCTAGAAGTAGCAATGAGCAGTTCTTC
>TRBJ1-2|TRBV7-2|.|13|TRBD1
CASSLAGQYGYTF
TGTGCCAGCAGCTTAGCGGGACAGTATGGCTACACCTTC
>TRBJ2-3|TRBV7-2|few|16|.
CASSPAGPMGTDTQYF
TGTGCCAGCAGCCCCGCGGGCCCGATGGGCACAGATACGCAGTATTTT
>TRBJ2-7|TRBV27|few|12|.
CASGYRGNEQYF
TGTGCCAGCGGGTACCGGGGCAACGAGCAGTACTTC
>TRBJ1-1|TRBV6-2/TRBV6-3|.|15|.
CASGLIGTGNTEAFF
TGTGCCAGCGGGCTGATCGGGACGGGGAACACTGAAGCTTTCTTT
>TRBJ2-5|TRBV2|.|16|.
CASSESGFEGAPEQYF
TGTGCCAGCAGTGAATCAGGTTTTGAAGGAGCTCCTGAGCAGTACTTC
>TRBJ2-7|TRBV18|.|17|.
CASSPLYPGGRVNEQYF
TGTGCCAGCTCACCACTGTACCCCGGTGGACGGGTGAACGAGCAGTACTTC
>TRBJ2-1|TRBV4-3|.|17|.
CASSQDSKTSLYNEQFF
TGCGCCAGCAGCCAAGATTCCAAAACCTCACTCTACAATGAGCAGTTCTTC
>TRBJ1-1|TRBV29-1|.|15|.
CSVEVFGGKNTEAFF
TGCAGCGTTGAGGTATTCGGGGGCAAGAACACTGAAGCTTTCTTT
>TRBJ2-1|TRBV21-1|few|18|.
CASRYEKKGRGGMNEQFF
TGTGCCAGCAGATACGAAAAAAAAGGGCGGGGGGGCATGAATGAGCAGTTCTTC
>TRBJ1-2|TRBV25-1|.|14|TRBD1
CASSSSGGWSGYTF
TGTGCCAGCAGTTCCTCAGGGGGCTGGAGTGGCTACACCTTC
>TRBJ1-4|TRBV6-1|.|13|.
CAALGGIKEKLFF
TGTGCCGCACTGGGGGGGATTAAAGAAAAACTGTTTTTT
>TRBJ2-5|TRBV4-3|few|17|TRBD2
CASSDGGTSGYQETQYF
TGCGCCAGCAGCGACGGGGGTACTAGCGGTTACCAAGAGACCCAGTACTTC
>TRBJ1-2|TRBV29-1|.|16|TRBD1
CSVDGQGAPPFIGYTF
TGCAGCGTTGACGGACAGGGGGCGCCCCCCTTTATCGGCTACACCTTC
>TRBJ1-5|TRBV4-1|.|17|.
CASSPQGAAKDDWPQHF
TGCGCCAGCAGCCCCCAAGGTGCTGCCAAGGACGATTGGCCCCAGCATTTT
>TRBJ2-5|TRBV28|.|16|TRBD2
CASSSLAGGLKETQYF
TGTGCCAGCAGTTCATTAGCGGGGGGGCTTAAAGAGACCCAGTACTTC
>TRBJ2-2|TRBV5-6|.|16|TRBD2
CASSPVGRANTGELFF
TGTGCCAGCAGTCCAGTAGGGAGGGCGAACACCGGGGAGCTGTTTTTT
>TRBJ2-4|TRBV4-3|few|16|TRBD2
CASSQETGLGSNIQYF
TGCGCCAGCAGCCAAGAAACGGGACTAGGTTCGAACATTCAGTACTTC
>TRBJ2-6|TRBV5-5|.|17|.
CASSPGQGLAGANVLTF
TGTGCCAGCAGCCCGGGACAGGGACTAGCCGGGGCCAACGTCCTGACTTTC
>TRBJ2-1|TRBV20-1|.|16|.
CSAIPGQGFSYNEQFF
TGCAGTGCTATACCGGGACAAGGCTTCTCCTACAATGAGCAGTTCTTC
>TRBJ2-5|TRBV29-1|few|12|.
CSGRAGQETQYF
TGCAGCGGGCGGGCAGGCCAAGAGACCCAGTACTTC
>TRBJ2-7|TRBV6-1|.|15|.
CASSPAGTHSYEQYF
TGTGCCAGCAGTCCTGCCGGGACACACTCCTACGAGCAGTACTTC
>TRBJ2-5|TRBV10-3|.|12|.
CAIGDTQETQYF
TGTGCCATCGGGGACACTCAAGAGACCCAGTACTTC
>TRBJ2-1|TRBV21-1|.|16|.
CASSKTPTTGYNEQFF
TGTGCCAGCAGCAAAACCCCGACCACCGGCTACAATGAGCAGTTCTTC
>TRBJ2-7|TRBV18|many|14|TRBD1
CASSPGQGVYEQYF
TGCGCCAGCAGCCCCGGACAGGGCGTTTACGAGCAGTACTTC
>TRBJ2-5|TRBV19|.|14|.
CASSIDSGSLTQYF
TGTGCCAGTAGTATCGACAGTGGGAGCCTAACCCAGTACTTC
>TRBJ2-1|TRBV14|.|16|TRBD1
CASSQTGTGLTNEQFF
TGTGCCAGCAGCCAAACCGGGACAGGACTAACCAATGAGCAGTTCTTC
>TRBJ2-5|TRBV3-1|.|13|TRBD2
CASSPLAGEEQYF
TGTGCCAGCAGCCCCCTAGCGGGGGAAGAGCAGTACTTC
>TRBJ2-2|TRBV5-1|.|18|TRBD1
CASSLGQGPGRNPGELFF
TGCGCCAGCAGCTTAGGACAGGGCCCCGGCAGGAACCCCGGGGAGCTGTTTTTT
>TRBJ2-4|TRBV5-1|few|14|TRBD1
CASSPPGQENIQYF
TGCGCCAGCAGCCCTCCGGGACAGGAAAACATTCAGTACTTC
>TRBJ1-2|TRBV7-2|.|14|TRBD1
CASSLGQGGSGYTF
TGTGCCAGCAGCTTGGGACAGGGAGGGAGTGGCTACACCTTC
>TRBJ2-5|TRBV7-2|.|11|.
CASSLVGAQYF
TGTGCCAGCAGCTTAGTCGGAGCCCAGTACTTC
>TRBJ2-1|TRBV20-1|.|13|TRBD1
CSATGQATLGQFF
TGCAGTGCAACGGGACAGGCTACATTAGGGCAGTTCTTC
>TRBJ1-5|TRBV28|few|12|.
CASGTLNQPQHF
TGTGCCAGCGGGACCCTCAATCAGCCCCAGCATTTT
>TRBJ2-6|TRBV7-2|.|16|.
CASSPPIVSGANVLTF
TGTGCCAGCAGCCCCCCGATCGTTTCTGGGGCCAACGTCCTGACTTTC
>TRBJ1-1|TRBV20-1|.|15|TRBD1
CSARDSRDRGTEAFF
TGCAGTGCTAGAGATTCCCGGGACAGGGGCACTGAAGCTTTCTTT
>TRBJ2-3|TRBV5-5|.|15|.
CASSIGTVVTDTQYF
TGTGCCAGCAGCATCGGGACGGTGGTCACAGATACGCAGTATTTT
>TRBJ1-5|TRBV7-3|once|13|.
CASSLNYDQPQHF
TGTGCCAGCAGCTTAAATTATGATCAGCCCCAGCATTTT
>TRBJ1-6|TRBV6-6|.|15|TRBD1
CASRGGQGENSPLHF
TGTGCCAGCAGAGGGGGACAGGGAGAAAATTCACCCCTCCACTTT
>TRBJ2-3|TRBV7-9|once|16|.
CASNMGSRGDADTQYF
TGTGCCAGCAACATGGGGAGCAGGGGGGATGCAGATACGCAGTATTTT
>TRBJ1-1|TRBV7-3|.|14|.
CASSQQGPNTEAFF
TGTGCCAGCAGCCAGCAGGGCCCGAACACTGAAGCTTTCTTT
>TRBJ2-4|TRBV6-1|.|14|.
CASSEAGSGNIQYF
TGTGCCAGCAGTGAAGCGGGATCTGGAAACATTCAGTACTTC
>TRBJ2-5|TRBV6-2/TRBV6-3|.|15|.
CASTRVTGHQETQYF
TGTGCCAGCACCCGTGTCACGGGGCATCAGGAGACCCAGTACTTC
>TRBJ2-3|TRBV2|.|16|.
CASSEIRDWTTDTQYF
TGTGCCAGCAGTGAAATAAGGGACTGGACGACGGATACGCAGTATTTT
>TRBJ2-1|TRBV20-1|.|15|TRBD2
CSATGRLAEYNEQFF
TGCAGTGCCACCGGGAGGCTAGCGGAGTACAATGAGCAGTTCTTC
>TRBJ2-7|TRBV4-2|once|15|TRBD1
CASSQGDRGIYEQYF
TGTGCCAGCAGTCAAGGGGACAGGGGAATCTACGAGCAGTACTTC